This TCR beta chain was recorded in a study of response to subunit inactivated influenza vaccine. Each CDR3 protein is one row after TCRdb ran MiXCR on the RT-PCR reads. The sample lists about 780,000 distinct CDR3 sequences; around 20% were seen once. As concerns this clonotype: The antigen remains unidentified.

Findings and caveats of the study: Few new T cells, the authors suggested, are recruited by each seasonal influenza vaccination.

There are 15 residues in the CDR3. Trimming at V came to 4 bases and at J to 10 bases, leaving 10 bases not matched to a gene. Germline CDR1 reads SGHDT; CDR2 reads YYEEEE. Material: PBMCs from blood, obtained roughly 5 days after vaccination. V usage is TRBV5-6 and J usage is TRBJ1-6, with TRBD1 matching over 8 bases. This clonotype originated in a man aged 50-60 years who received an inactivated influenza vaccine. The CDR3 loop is CASSMRTGQASPLHF. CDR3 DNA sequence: TGTGCCAGCAGCATGCGGACAGGGCAGGCCTCACCCCTCCACTTT.